This T cell receptor beta chain is drawn from a study of Ad26.COV2.S vaccination and SARS-CoV-2 variants. The treatment: about 20 received Ad26.COV2.S at low or high dose, single or two shots; roughly five received placebo; per-sample allocation not given. Specimen acquisition occurred on day 63 following the initial vaccine or placebo injection. The length of the CDR3 is 11 residues. Germline lookup yields CDR1 DFQATT and CDR2 SNEGSKA (reference sequence). Trimming shortened V by 4 bases and J by 9 bases, and 10 bases separated the two germline ends. The assay was immunoSEQ multiplex PCR, and TCRdb's table has in-frame clones only and misses some. The sample lists about 350,000 clones, around 89% seen once, with about 5% in the top ten.

The source of this sequence is a person between 18 and 60 years old who received the Ad26.COV2.S COVID-19 vaccine or a placebo. Sample: peripheral blood, taken in a trial of Ad26.COV2.S vaccine versus placebo. V usage is TRBV20-1 and J usage is TRBJ2-1, with D possibly being TRBD1 (6 bases). CDR3 sequence reads: CSATGVCEQFF. Written as DNA, the CDR3 is TGCAGTGCTACAGGGGTATGTGAGCAGTTCTTC.